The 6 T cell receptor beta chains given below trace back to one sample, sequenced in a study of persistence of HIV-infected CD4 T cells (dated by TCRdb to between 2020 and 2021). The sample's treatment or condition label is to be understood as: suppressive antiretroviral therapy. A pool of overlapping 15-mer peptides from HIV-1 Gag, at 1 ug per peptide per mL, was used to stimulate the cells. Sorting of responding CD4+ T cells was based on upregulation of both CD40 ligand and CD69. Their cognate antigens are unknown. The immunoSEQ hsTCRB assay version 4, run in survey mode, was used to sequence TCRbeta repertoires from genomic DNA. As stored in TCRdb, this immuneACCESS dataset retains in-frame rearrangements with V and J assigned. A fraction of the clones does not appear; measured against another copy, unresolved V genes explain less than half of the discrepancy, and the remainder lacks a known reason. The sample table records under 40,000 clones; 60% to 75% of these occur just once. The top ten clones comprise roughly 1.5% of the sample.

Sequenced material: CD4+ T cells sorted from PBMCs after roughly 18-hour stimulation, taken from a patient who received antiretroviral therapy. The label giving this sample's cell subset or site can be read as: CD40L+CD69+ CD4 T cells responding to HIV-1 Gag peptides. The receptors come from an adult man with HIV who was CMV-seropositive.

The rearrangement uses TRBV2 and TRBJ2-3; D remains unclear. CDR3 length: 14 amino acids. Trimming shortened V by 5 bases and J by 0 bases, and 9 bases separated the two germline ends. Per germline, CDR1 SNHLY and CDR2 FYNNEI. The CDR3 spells CASSRTLSTDTQYF. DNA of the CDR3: TGTGCCAGCAGTAGGACGCTGAGCACAGATACGCAGTATTTT.

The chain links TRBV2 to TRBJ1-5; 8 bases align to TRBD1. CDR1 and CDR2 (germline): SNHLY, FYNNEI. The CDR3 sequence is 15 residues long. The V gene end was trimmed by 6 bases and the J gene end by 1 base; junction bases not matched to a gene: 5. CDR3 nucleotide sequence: TGTGCCAGCAGGTTTGACAGGGGAAGCAATCAGCCCCAGCATTTT. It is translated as CASRFDRGSNQPQHF.

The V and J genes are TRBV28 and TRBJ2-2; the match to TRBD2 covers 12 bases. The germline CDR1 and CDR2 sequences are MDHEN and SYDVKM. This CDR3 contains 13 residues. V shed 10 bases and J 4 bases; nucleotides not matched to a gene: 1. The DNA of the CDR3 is TGTGCCATGGGACTAGCGGGCACCGGGGAGCTGTTTTTT. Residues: CAMGLAGTGELFF.

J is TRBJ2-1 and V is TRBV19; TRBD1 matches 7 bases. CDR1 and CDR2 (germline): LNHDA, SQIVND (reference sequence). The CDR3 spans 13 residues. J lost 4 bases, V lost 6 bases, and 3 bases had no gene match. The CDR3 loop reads CASSDRDYNEQFF. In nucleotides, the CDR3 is TGTGCCAGTAGCGACAGGGATTACAATGAGCAGTTCTTC.

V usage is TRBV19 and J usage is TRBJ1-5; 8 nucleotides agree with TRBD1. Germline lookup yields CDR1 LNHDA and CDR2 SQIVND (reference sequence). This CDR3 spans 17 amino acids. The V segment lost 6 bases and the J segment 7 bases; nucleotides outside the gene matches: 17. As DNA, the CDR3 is TGTGCCAGTAGCTCCGAGGTCAGGGGGCTATCAGGACAGCCCCAGCATTTT. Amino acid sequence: CASSSEVRGLSGQPQHF. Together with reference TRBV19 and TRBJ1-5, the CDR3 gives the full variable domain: DGGITQSPKYLFRKEGQNVTLSCEQNLNHDAMYWYRQDPGQGLRLIYYSQIVNDFQKGDIAEGYSVSREKKESFPLTVTSAQKNPTAFYLCASSSEVRGLSGQPQHFGDGTRLSIL.

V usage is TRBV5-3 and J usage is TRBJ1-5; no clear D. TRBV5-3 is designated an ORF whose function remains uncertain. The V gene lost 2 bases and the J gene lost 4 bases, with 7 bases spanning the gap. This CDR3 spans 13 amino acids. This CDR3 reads CARSLDLNQPQHF. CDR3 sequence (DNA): TGTGCCAGAAGCTTAGATTTGAATCAGCCCCAGCATTTT.